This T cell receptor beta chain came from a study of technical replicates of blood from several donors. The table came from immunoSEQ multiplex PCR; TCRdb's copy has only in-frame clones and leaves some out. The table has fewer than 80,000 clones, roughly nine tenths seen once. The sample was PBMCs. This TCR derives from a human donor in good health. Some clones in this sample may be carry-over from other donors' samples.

The CDR3 DNA reads TGTGCCAGCAGTGACAGGGTTAGCTCCTACGAGCAGTACTTC. Its translation: CASSDRVSSYEQYF. The V gene is TRBV2, the J gene TRBJ2-7; tentative D call: TRBD1 (5 bases). CDR1 and CDR2 (germline): SNHLY, FYNNEI. Trimming took 3 bases from V and 0 from J, leaving 9 bases between them. The CDR3 consists of 14 residues.